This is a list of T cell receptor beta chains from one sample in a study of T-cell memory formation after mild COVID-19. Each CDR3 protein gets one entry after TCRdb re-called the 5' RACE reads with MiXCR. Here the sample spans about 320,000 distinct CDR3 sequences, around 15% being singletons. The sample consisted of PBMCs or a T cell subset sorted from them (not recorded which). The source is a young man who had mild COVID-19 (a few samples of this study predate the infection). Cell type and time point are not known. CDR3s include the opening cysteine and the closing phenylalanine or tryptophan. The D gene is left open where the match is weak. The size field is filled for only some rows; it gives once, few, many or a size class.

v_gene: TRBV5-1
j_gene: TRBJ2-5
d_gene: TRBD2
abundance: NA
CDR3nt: TGCGCCAGCGCCCTGACTAGCCCGGGGGGCCAGTACTTC
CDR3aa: CASALTSPGGQYF

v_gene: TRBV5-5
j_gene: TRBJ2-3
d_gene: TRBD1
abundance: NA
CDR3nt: TGTGCCAGCAGCTTGAGAACAGGGGCGAGTAGCACAGATACGCAGTATTTT
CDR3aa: CASSLRTGASSTDTQYF

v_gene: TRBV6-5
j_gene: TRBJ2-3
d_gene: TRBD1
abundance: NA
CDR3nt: TGTGCCAGCAGTTACTCGACAGGGAACACAGATACGCAGTATTTT
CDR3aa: CASSYSTGNTDTQYF

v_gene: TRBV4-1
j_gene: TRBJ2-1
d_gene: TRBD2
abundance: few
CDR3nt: TGCGCCAGCAGCCAAGTAACGGGGGGGCCGGGTGAGCAGTTCTTC
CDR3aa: CASSQVTGGPGEQFF

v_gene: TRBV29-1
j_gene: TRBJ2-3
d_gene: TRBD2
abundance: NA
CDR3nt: TGCACCACAGGACCGGGGGGAGATACGCAGTATTTT
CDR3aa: CTTGPGGDTQYF

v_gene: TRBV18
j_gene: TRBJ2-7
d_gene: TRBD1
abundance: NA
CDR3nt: TGTGCCAGCTCACCCTGGACAGGGGACGCCTACGAGCAGTACTTC
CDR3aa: CASSPWTGDAYEQYF

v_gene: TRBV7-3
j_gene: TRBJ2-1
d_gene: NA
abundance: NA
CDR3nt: TGTGCCAGCAGCTTAACCCGTAGCAGCTACAATGAGCAGTTCTTC
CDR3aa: CASSLTRSSYNEQFF

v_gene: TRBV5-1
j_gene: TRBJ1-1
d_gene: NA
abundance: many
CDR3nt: TGCGCCAGCAGCTTGTCCTTGGCAGAGAACACTGAAGCTTTCTTT
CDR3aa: CASSLSLAENTEAFF

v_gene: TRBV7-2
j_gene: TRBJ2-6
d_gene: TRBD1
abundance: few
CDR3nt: TGTGCCAGCAGCGGCCGGGACAGGGGTACAGGGGCCAACGTCCTGACTTTC
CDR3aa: CASSGRDRGTGANVLTF

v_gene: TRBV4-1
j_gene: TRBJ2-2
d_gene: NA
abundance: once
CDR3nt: TGCGCCAGCAGCCAATGGCCCAAAGGGTACACCGGGGAGCTGTTTTTT
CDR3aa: CASSQWPKGYTGELFF

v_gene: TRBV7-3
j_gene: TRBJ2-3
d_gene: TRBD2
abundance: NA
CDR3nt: TGTGCCAGCAGCTCCCGCTATAGCGGGGGGACGCAGTATTTT
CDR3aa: CASSSRYSGGTQYF

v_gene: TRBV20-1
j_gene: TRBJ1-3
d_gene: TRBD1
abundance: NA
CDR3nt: TGCAGTGCTAGAGGCAGGGGGTCCGGAAACACCATATATTTT
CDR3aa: CSARGRGSGNTIYF

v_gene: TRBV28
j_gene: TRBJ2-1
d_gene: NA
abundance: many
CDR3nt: TGTGCCAGCAGTTTATACCCACGCGGGGAAGTAGACAATGAGCAGTTCTTC
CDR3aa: CASSLYPRGEVDNEQFF

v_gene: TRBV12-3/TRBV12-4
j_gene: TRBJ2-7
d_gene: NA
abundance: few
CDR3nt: TGTGCCAGCAGTTCCCGCTCTAGTTACGAGCAGTACTTC
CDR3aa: CASSSRSSYEQYF

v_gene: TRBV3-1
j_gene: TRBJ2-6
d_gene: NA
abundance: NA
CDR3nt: TGTGCCAGCAGCCAAGTAGGGTCTGGGGCCAACGTCCTGACTTTC
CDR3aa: CASSQVGSGANVLTF

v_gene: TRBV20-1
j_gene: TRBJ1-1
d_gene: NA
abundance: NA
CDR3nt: TGCAGTGCGTCCCCGGACACCCTGGCCACTGAAGCTTTCTTT
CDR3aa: CSASPDTLATEAFF

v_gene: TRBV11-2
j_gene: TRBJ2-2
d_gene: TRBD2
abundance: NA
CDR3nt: TGTGCCAGCAGACAGACGGGGGGGCCGGCCGGGGAGCTGTTTTTT
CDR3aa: CASRQTGGPAGELFF

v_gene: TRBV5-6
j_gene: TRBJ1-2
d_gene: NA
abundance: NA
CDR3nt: TGTGCCAGCAGCCAGGACCTCAAATCAGGCTACACCTTC
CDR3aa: CASSQDLKSGYTF

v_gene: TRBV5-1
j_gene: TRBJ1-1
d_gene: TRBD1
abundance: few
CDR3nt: TGCGCCAGCCAAGACAGGGGAAATTCCATGAACACTGAAGCTTTCTTT
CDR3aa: CASQDRGNSMNTEAFF

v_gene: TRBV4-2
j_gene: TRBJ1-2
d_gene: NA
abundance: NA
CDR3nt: TGTGCCAGCAGCCCGGAGACTGTGTTCTATGGCTACACCTTC
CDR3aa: CASSPETVFYGYTF

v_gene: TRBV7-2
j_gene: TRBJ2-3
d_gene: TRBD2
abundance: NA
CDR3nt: TGTGCCAGCAGCTTTTTAGCGGGGGGGGACACAGATACGCAGTATTTT
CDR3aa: CASSFLAGGDTDTQYF

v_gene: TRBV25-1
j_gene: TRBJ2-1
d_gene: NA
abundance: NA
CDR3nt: TGTGCCAGCCGAGACAGTGCTAACTACAATGAGCAGTTCTTC
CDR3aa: CASRDSANYNEQFF

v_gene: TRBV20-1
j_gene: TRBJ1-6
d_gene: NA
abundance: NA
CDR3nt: TGCAGTGCCAAAGGTCAGGGATCGTATAATTCACCCCTCCACTTT
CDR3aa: CSAKGQGSYNSPLHF

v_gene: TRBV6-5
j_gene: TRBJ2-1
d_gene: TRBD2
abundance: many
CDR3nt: TGTGCCAGCAGTTCGAGCGGGAGCTCCTACAATGAGCAGTTCTTC
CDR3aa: CASSSSGSSYNEQFF

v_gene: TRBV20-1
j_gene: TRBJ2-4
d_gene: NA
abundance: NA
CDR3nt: TGCAGTGCTAGATCTGTAAACATTCAGTACTTC
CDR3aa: CSARSVNIQYF

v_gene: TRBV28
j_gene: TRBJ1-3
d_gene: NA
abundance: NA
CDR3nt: TGTGCCAGCAGCTCGCCCGTTGTCTCTGGAAACACCATATATTTT
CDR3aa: CASSSPVVSGNTIYF

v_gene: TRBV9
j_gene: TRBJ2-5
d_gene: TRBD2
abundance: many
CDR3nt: TGTGCCAGCACCCTAGGGCGGGGGGAACTCCAAGAGACCCAGTACTTC
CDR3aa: CASTLGRGELQETQYF

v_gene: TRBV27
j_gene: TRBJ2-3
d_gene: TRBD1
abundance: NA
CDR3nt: TGTGCCAGCAGACACGGGACAGCGACAGATACGCAGTATTTT
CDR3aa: CASRHGTATDTQYF

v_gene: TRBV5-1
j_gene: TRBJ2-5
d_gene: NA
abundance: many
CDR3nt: TGCGCCAGCAGCCCGTCACCTCAAGAGACCCAGTACTTC
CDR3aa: CASSPSPQETQYF

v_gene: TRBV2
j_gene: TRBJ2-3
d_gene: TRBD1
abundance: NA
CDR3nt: TGTGCCAGCAGTAGACAGGGGTCGGGAGATACGCAGTATTTT
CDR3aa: CASSRQGSGDTQYF

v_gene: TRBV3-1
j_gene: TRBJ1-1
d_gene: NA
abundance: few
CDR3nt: TGTGCCAGCAGCCAAGAGGGCGGCACTGAAGCTTTCTTT
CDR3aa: CASSQEGGTEAFF

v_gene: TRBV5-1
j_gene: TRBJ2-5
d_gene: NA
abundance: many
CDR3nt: TGCGCCAGCAGCTTCGGCACCGTCCAAGAGACCCAGTACTTC
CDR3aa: CASSFGTVQETQYF

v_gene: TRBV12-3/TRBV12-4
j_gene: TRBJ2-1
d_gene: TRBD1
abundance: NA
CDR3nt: TGTGCCAGCAGTACCCGGGACAGGCAGTTCTTC
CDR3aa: CASSTRDRQFF

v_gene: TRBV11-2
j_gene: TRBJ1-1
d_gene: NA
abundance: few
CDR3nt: TGTGCCAGCAGCTTAGTTTACCATGGGAACACTGAAGCTTTCTTT
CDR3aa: CASSLVYHGNTEAFF

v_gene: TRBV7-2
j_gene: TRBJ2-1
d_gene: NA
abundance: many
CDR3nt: TGTGCCAGCAGCTTATTAGGAACGAGCTCCTACAATGAGCAGTTCTTC
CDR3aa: CASSLLGTSSYNEQFF

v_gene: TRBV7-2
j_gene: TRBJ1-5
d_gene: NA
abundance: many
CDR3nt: TGTGCCAGCAGCTTCACCCAAGATCAGCCCCAGCATTTT
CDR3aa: CASSFTQDQPQHF

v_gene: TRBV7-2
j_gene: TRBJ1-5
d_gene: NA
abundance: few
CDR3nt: TGTGCCAGCAGCGGGGGCAGGGTTCAGCCCCAGCATTTT
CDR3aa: CASSGGRVQPQHF

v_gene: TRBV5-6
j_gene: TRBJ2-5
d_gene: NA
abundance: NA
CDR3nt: TGTGCCAGCAGCTTGATTACGGAGACCCAGTACTTC
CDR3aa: CASSLITETQYF

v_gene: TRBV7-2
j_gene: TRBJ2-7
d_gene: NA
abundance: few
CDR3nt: TGTGCCAGCGGGTGGGCGACCTCCTACGAGCAGTACTTC
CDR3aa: CASGWATSYEQYF

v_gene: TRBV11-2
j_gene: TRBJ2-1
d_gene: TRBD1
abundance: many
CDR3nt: TGTGCCAGCAGCCCAGGCCCCGGGACAGGGCTCAATGAGCAGTTCTTC
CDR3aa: CASSPGPGTGLNEQFF

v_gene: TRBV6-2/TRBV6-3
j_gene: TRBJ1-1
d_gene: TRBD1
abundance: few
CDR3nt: TGTGCCAGCAGTTACAGGTGGACAGGGGGGATGAACACTGAAGCTTTCTTT
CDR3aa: CASSYRWTGGMNTEAFF

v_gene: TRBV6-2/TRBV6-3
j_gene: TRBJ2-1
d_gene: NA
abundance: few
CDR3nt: TGTGCCAGCAGGCCCCGGGGGCGCTTTCGCTACAATGAGCAGTTCTTC
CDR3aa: CASRPRGRFRYNEQFF

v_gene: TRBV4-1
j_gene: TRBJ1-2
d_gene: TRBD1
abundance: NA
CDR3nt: TGCGCCAGCAGCCAGCCAGGGGGGTACGGCTACACCTTC
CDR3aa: CASSQPGGYGYTF